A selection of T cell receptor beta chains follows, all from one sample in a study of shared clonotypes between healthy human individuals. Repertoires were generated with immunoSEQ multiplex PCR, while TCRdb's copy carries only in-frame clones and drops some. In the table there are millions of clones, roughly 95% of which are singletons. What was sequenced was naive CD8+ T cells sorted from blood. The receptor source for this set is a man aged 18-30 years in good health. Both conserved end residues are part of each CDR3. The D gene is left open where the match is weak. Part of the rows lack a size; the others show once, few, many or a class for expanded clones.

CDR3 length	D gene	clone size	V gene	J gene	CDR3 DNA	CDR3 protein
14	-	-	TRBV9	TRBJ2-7	TGTGCCAGCAGCGTAGAGTCAGGGGGGTACGAGCAGTACTTC	CASSVESGGYEQYF
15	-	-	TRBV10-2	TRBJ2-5	TGCGCCAGCAGTGACCCCCCGTCGGGCCAAGAGACCCAGTACTTC	CASSDPPSGQETQYF
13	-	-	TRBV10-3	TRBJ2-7	TGTGCCATCAGTGAGTCTTTCCATAGGGATCTGTACTTC	CAISESFHRDLYF
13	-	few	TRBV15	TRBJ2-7	TGTGCCACCAGCAGAGATCCGGCCTACGAGCAGTACTTC	CATSRDPAYEQYF
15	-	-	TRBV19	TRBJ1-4	TGTGCCAGTAGTATAGTGGTCCAGAGTAATGAAAAACTGTTTTTT	CASSIVVQSNEKLFF
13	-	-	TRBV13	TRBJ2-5	TGTGCCAGCAGCTTAAGGGGGTGGGAGACCCAGTACTTC	CASSLRGWETQYF
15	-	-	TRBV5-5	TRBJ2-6	TGTGCCAGCAGCTTGGGTGGCCCCGAGGGGAACGTCCTGACTTTC	CASSLGGPEGNVLTF
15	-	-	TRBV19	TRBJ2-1	TGTGCCAGTAGTATAGAACCGGGGATCTACAATGAGCAGTTCTTC	CASSIEPGIYNEQFF
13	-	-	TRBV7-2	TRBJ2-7	TGTGCCAGCAGCTACGGCAAGGCCTACGAGCAGTACTTC	CASSYGKAYEQYF
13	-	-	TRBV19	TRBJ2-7	TGTGCCAGTAGTATATCTCCCGCAGGCGAGCAGTACTTC	CASSISPAGEQYF
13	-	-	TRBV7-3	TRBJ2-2	TGTGCCAGCAGACCACCGGGCACCGGGGAGCTGTTTTTT	CASRPPGTGELFF
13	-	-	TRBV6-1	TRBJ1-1	TGTGCCAGCAGTGGAGGGGGAATGGCTGAAGCTTTCTTT	CASSGGGMAEAFF
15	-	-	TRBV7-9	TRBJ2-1	TGTGCCAGCAGCTTACAGTATAGCGCCGAGAATGAGCAGTTCTTC	CASSLQYSAENEQFF
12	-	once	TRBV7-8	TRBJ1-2	TGTGCCAGCAGCCCCGACGGCTATGGCTACACCTTC	CASSPDGYGYTF
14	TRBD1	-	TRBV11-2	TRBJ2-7	TGTGCCAGCAGCCTGGGGACAGGGGGCCACGGGCAGTACTTC	CASSLGTGGHGQYF
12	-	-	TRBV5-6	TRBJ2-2	TGTGCCAGCAGCCTGTACACCGGGGAGCTGTTTTTT	CASSLYTGELFF
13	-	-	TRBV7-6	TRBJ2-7	TGTGCCAGCAGCCGGGGGAACCTCTACGAGCAGTACTTC	CASSRGNLYEQYF
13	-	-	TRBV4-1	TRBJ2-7	TGCGCCAGCAGCCAAGTCCCTGACTACGAGCAGTACTTC	CASSQVPDYEQYF
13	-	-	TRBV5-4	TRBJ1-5	TGTGCCAGCAGCTGGGACCTGGGAGGGCCCCAGCATTTT	CASSWDLGGPQHF
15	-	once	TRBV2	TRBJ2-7	TGTGCCAGCAGTGAAGGCTCAGACTCATCCTACGAGCAGTACTTC	CASSEGSDSSYEQYF
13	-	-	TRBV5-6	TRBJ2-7	TGTGCCAGCAGCTTGAGGGGCGGGGACGAGCAGTACTTC	CASSLRGGDEQYF
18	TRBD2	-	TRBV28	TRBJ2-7	TGTGCCAGCAGCCAAGGGACTAGCGGGGACCCCCCGTGGTACGAGCAGTACTTC	CASSQGTSGDPPWYEQYF
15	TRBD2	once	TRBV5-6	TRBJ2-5	TGTGCCAGCAGCTTGTCCAGCGGGAGAGGGGAGACCCAGTACTTC	CASSLSSGRGETQYF
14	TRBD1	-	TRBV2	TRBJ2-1	TGTGCCAGCCCAGCGCAGGGGGAATACAATGAGCAGTTCTTC	CASPAQGEYNEQFF
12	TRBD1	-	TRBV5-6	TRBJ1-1	TGTGCCAGCGGACAGGAGAACACTGAAGCTTTCTTT	CASGQENTEAFF
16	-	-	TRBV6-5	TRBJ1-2	TGTGCCAGCAGTTACAATAACCCGGGACGGAACTATGGCTACACCTTC	CASSYNNPGRNYGYTF
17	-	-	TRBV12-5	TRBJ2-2	TGTGCTAGTGGTTTGCTATTAAGGTCGGGGGAACCCGGGGAGCTGTTTTTT	CASGLLLRSGEPGELFF
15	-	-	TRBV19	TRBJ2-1	TGTGCCAGTAGTATTGGCGCCAGCTCCTACAATGAGCAGTTCTTC	CASSIGASSYNEQFF
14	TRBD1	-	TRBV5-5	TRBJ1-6	TGTGCCAGCAGTACGGGACAGGATAATTCACCCCTCCACTTT	CASSTGQDNSPLHF
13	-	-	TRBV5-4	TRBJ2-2	TGTGCCAGCAGCGGGGAGGTGAACGGGGAGCTGTTTTTT	CASSGEVNGELFF
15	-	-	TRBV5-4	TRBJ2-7	TGTGCCAGCAGCTTGGGGGAGGACGTTTTCTACGAGCAGTACTTC	CASSLGEDVFYEQYF
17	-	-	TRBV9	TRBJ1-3	TGTGCCAGCAGCGTAGCGGACAGAGATTACTCTGGAAACACCATATATTTT	CASSVADRDYSGNTIYF
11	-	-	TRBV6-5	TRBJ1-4	TGTGCCAGCAGTTCATCAGGGGAACTGTTTTTT	CASSSSGELFF
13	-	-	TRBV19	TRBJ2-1	TGTGCCAGTACCCCAGGGGGGGGGAATGAGCAGTTCTTC	CASTPGGGNEQFF
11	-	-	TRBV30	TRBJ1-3	TGTGGTCAGGTTTCTGGAAACACCATATATTTT	CGQVSGNTIYF
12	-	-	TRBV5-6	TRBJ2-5	TGTGCCAGCAGCCTAAGATTAGAGACCCAGTACTTC	CASSLRLETQYF
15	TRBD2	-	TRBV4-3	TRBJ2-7	TGCGCCAGCAGCCAGGGGACTAGCGGCCCCTACGAGCAGTACTTC	CASSQGTSGPYEQYF
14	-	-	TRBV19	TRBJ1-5	TGTGCCAGTCTGCGGACGGGGAGCAATCAGCCCCAGCATTTT	CASLRTGSNQPQHF
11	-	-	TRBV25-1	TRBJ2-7	TGTGCCAGCAGTGTCGGGGGCGAGCAGTACTTC	CASSVGGEQYF
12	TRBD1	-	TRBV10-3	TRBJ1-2	TGTGCCATCAGCTCCGGGACAGTCGGCTACACCTTC	CAISSGTVGYTF
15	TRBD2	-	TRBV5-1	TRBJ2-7	TGCGCCAGCAGCTCAACTAGCGGGGGACTCTACGAGCAGTACTTC	CASSSTSGGLYEQYF
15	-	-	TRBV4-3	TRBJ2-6	TGCGCCAGCAGCCAAGGACGCTCTGGGGCCAACGTCCTGACTTTC	CASSQGRSGANVLTF
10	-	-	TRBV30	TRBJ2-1	TGTGCCTGGAGTGTCGATGAGCAGTTCTTC	CAWSVDEQFF
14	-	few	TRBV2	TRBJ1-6	TGTGCCAGCACCTGGACAGTTGATAATTCACCCCTCCACTTT	CASTWTVDNSPLHF
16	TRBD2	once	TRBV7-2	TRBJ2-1	TGTGCCAGCAGCCTGTCGGTAGCGGGAGAATCCGATGAGCAGTTCTTC	CASSLSVAGESDEQFF
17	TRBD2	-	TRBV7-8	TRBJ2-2	TGTGCCAGCACCCGCTCTAGCGGGAGGGGGAACACCGGGGAGCTGTTTTTT	CASTRSSGRGNTGELFF
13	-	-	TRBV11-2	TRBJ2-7	TGTGCCAGCAGCTCAGGGGTTGCCTACGAGCAGTACTTC	CASSSGVAYEQYF
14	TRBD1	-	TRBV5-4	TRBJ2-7	TGTGCCAGCAGCTGGGGACAGGGGGACTACGAGCAGTACTTC	CASSWGQGDYEQYF
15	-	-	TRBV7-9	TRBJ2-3	TGTGCCAGCAGCTTAGAAGTTAGACCGGCCGATACGCAGTATTTT	CASSLEVRPADTQYF
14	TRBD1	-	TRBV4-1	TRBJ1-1	TGCGCCAGCAGCCAAGGACAGGGGAACACTGAAGCTTTCTTT	CASSQGQGNTEAFF
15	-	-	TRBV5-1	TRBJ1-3	TGCGCCAGCAGCTTGGACGGAAACTCTGGAAACACCATATATTTT	CASSLDGNSGNTIYF
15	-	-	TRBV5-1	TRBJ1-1	TGCGCCAGCAGCTTGGGGGGAGGCTCCTACACTGAAGCTTTCTTT	CASSLGGGSYTEAFF